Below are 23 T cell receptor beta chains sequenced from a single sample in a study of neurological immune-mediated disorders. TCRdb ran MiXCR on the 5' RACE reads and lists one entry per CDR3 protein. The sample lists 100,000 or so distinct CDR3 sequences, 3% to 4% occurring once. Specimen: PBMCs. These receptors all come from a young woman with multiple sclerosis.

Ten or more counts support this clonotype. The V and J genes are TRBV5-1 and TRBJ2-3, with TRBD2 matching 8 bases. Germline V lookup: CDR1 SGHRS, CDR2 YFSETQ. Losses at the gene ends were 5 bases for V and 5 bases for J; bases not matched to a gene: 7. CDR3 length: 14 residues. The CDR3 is CASRPGGAEDTQYF. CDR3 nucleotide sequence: TGCGCCAGCAGACCCGGGGGGGCAGAAGATACGCAGTATTTT.

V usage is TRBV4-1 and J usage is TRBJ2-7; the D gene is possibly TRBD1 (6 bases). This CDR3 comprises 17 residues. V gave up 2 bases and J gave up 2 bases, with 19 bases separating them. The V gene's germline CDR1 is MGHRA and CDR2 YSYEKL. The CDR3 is CASSQQIRGMVPYEQYF. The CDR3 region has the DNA TGCGCCAGCAGCCAACAAATCAGGGGTATGGTCCCCTACGAGCAGTACTTC.

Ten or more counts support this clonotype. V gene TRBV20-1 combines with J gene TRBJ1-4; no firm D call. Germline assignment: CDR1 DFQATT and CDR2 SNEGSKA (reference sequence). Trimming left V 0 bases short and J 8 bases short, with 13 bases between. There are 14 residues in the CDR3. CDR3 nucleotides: TGCAGTGCTAGAGAATTGGGAGGGAGAGAAAAACTGTTTTTT. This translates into CSARELGGREKLFF.

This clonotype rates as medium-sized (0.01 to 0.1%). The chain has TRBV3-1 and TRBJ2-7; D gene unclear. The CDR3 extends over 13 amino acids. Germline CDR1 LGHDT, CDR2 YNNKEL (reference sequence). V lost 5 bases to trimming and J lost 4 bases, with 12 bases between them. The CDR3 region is CASSFLLGYEQYF. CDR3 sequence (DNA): TGTGCCAGCAGCTTTCTGCTGGGGTACGAGCAGTACTTC.

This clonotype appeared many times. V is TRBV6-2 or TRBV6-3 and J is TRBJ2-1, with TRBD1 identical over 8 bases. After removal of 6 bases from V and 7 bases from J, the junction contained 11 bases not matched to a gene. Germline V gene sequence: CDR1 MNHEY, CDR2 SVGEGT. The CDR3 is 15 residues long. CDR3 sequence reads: CASRDPGGRGNEQFF. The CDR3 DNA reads TGTGCCAGCAGGGACCCAGGGGGCCGAGGGAATGAGCAGTTCTTC.

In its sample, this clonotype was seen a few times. The CDR3 DNA sequence: TGCGCCAGCAGCTTGTTACGGGACAATGAGCAGTTCTTC. As protein: CASSLLRDNEQFF. The chain uses TRBV5-1 and TRBJ2-1; D is uncertain. This CDR3 has 13 amino acids. V was cut by 1 base and J by 5 bases, with 7 bases left in between. Germline CDR1 reads SGHRS; CDR2 reads YFSETQ.

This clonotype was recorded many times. In nucleotides, the CDR3 is TGCAGTGCTATAAAGAGACAGGGAAAGTCGGTATGGACTGAAGCTTTCTTT. This encodes CSAIKRQGKSVWTEAFF. The V and J genes are TRBV20-1 and TRBJ1-1, with TRBD1 matching 7 bases. The CDR3 is 17 residues long. J was trimmed by 5 bases and V by 4 bases; bases with no gene match: 19. Germline CDR1 is DFQATT and CDR2 is SNEGSKA (reference sequence).

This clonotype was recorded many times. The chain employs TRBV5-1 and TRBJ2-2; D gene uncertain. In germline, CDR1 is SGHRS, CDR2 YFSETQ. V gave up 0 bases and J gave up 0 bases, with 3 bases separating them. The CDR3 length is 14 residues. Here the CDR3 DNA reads TGCGCCAGCAGCTTGGGGCCGAACACCGGGGAGCTGTTTTTT. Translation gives CASSLGPNTGELFF.

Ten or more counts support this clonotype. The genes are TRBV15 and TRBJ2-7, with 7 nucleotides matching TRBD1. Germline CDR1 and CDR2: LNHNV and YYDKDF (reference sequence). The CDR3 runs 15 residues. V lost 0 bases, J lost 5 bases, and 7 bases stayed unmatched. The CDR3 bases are TGTGCCACCAGCAGAGATCGGGAAGGGGGCCACGAGCAGTACTTC. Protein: CATSRDREGGHEQYF.

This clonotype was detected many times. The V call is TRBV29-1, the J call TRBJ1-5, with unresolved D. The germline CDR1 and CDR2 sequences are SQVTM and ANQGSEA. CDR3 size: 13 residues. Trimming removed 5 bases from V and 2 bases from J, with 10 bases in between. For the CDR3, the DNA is TGCAGCGTTCAGTACGAGGGCAATCAGCCCCAGCATTTT. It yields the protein CSVQYEGNQPQHF.

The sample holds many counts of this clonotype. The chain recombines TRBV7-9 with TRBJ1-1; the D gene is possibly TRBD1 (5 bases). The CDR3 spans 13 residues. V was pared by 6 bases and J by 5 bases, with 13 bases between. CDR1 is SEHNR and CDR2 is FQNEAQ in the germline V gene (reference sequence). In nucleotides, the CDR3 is TGTGCCAGCAGTTCTAGGGGAAGGACTGAAGCTTTCTTT. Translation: CASSSRGRTEAFF.

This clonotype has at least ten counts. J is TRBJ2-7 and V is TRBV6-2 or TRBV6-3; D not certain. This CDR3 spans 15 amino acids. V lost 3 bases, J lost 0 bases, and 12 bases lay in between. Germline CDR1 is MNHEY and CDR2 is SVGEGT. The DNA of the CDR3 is TGTGCCAGCAGTTATCCACAGCCTAGCTCCTACGAGCAGTACTTC. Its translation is CASSYPQPSSYEQYF.

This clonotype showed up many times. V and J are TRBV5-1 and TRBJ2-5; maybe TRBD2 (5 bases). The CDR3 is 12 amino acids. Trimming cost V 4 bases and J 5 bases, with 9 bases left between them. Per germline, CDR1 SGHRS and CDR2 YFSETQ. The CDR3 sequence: CASSLARETQYF. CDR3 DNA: TGCGCCAGCAGCCTAGCCCGGGAGACCCAGTACTTC.

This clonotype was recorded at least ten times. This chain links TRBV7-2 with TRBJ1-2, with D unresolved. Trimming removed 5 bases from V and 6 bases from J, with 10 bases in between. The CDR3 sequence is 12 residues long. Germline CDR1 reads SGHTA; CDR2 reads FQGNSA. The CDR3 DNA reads TGTGCCAGCAGCCCGTCTAGGAATGGCTACACCTTC. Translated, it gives CASSPSRNGYTF.

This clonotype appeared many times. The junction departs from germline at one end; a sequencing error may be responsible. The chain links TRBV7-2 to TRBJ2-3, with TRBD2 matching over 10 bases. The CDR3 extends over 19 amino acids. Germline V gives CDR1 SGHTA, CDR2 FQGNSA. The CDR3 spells CASSPRAVSAGGPGDTKYF. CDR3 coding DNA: TGTGCCAGCAGCCCAAGGGCCGTTTCAGCGGGGGGGCCAGGAGATACGAAGTATTTT.

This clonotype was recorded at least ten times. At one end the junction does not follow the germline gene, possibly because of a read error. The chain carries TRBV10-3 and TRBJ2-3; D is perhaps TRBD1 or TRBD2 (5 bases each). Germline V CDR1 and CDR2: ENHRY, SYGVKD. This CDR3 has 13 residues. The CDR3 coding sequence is TGTGCCACTCACGGGGCTAGCAGAGATACGCAGTATTTT. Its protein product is CATHGASRDTQYF.

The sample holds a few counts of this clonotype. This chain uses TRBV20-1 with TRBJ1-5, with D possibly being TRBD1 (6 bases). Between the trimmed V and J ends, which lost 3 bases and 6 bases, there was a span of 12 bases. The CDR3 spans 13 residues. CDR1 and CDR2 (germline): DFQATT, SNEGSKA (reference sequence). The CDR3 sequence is CSARVQGLQPQHF. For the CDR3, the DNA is TGCAGTGCTAGGGTACAGGGCCTTCAGCCCCAGCATTTT.

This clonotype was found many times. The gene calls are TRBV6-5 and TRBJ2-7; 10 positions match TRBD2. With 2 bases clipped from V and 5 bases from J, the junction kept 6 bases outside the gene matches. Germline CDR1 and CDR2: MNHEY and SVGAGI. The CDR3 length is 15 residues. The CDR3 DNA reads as TGTGCCAGCAGTTACCAAGCGGGAGGGCCAAACGAGCAGTACTTC. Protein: CASSYQAGGPNEQYF.

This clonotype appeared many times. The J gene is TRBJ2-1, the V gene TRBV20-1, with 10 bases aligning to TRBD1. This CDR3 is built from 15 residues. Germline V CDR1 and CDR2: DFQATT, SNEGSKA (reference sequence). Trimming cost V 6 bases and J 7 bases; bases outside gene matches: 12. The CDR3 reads CSATRDRGFGNEQFF. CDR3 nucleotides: TGCAGTGCAACCAGGGACAGGGGTTTTGGGAATGAGCAGTTCTTC.

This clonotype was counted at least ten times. The CDR3 DNA is TGTGCCAGCAGCCGGGGGGGCACCGGGGAGCTGTTTTTT. This translates into CASSRGGTGELFF. The V and J genes are TRBV7-7 and TRBJ2-2; TRBD2 agrees at 8 bases. The V segment lost 5 bases and the J segment 4 bases; nucleotides outside the gene matches: 0. Germline V gene sequence: CDR1 SSHAT, CDR2 FNYEAQ (reference sequence). This CDR3 spans 13 amino acids.

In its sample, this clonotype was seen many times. The CDR3 DNA sequence: TGCGCCAGCAGCCCACTCCTTCCCGATACGCAGTATTTT. Translation: CASSPLLPDTQYF. The V and J genes are TRBV4-1 and TRBJ2-3; no clear D gene. Trimming stripped 4 bases from V and 6 bases from J, with 11 bases between. Germline assignment: CDR1 MGHRA and CDR2 YSYEKL. CDR3 length equals 13 residues.

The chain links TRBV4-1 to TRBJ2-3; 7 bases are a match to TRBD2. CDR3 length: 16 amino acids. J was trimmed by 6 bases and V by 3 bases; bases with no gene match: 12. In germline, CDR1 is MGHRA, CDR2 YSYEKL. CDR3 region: CASSQWGAGLSDTQYF. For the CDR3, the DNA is TGCGCCAGCAGCCAGTGGGGAGCGGGACTCTCCGATACGCAGTATTTT.

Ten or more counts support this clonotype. The DNA for the CDR3 is TGTGCCACCAGTTGGGGTTCGGCTAATGAAAAACTGTTTTTT. Translation gives CATSWGSANEKLFF. V usage is TRBV15 and J usage is TRBJ1-4, with D uncertain. Trimming pared 6 bases from V and 3 bases from J, leaving 11 bases between. CDR1 is LNHNV, CDR2 YYDKDF, per germline (reference sequence). CDR3 length equals 14 residues. The whole variable domain, filled in from reference TRBV15 and TRBJ1-4, reads DAMVIQNPRYQVTQFGKPVTLSCSQTLNHNVMYWYQQKSSQAPKLLFHYYDKDFNNEADTPDNFQSRRPNTSFCFLDIRSPGLGDTAMYLCATSWGSANEKLFFGSGTQLSVL.